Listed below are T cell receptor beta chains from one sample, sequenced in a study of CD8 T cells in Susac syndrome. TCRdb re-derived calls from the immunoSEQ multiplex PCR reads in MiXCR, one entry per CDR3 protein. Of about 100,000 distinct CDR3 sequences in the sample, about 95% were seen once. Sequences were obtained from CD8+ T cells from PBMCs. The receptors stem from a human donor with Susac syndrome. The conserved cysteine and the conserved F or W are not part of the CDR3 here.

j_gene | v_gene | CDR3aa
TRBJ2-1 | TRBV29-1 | SVDLPGGEQF
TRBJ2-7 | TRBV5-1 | ASSLGTSGGADEQY
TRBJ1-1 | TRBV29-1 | SGGDRMNTEAF
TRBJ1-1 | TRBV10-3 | ATRAVGTEAF
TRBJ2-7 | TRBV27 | ASSFLADRTYEQY
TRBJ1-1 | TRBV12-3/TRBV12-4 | ASSYTGENTEAF
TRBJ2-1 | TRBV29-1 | SVERGAAEQYNEQF
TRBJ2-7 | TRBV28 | ASSYLTGSIHYEQY
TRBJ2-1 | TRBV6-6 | ASSYSSEQF
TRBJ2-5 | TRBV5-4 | ASSLVSGEETQY
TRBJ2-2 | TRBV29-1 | SVEFRTNTGELF
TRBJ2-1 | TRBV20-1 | SAKAGGVREQF
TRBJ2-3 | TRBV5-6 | ASSRIAGVTGGDTQY
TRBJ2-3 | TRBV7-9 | ASRTGSYTDTQY
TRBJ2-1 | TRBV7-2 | ASSLALAGSSYNEQF
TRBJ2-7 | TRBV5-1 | ASSIGGGSYEQY
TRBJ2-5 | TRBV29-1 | SALIGETQY
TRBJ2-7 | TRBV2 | ASKGQTKSYEQY
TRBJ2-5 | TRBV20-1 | SARELAGAIETQY
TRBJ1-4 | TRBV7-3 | ASSRRAPTGVGEKLF
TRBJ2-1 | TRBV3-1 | ASSQDKGTSVRPEQF
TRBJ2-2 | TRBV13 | ASSLSPRTGGELF
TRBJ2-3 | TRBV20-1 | SAPGQGIDTQY
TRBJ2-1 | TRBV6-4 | ASSDSKSTTNEQF
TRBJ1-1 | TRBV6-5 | ASSSRQGAPEAF
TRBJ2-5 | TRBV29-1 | SVTGTGGETQY